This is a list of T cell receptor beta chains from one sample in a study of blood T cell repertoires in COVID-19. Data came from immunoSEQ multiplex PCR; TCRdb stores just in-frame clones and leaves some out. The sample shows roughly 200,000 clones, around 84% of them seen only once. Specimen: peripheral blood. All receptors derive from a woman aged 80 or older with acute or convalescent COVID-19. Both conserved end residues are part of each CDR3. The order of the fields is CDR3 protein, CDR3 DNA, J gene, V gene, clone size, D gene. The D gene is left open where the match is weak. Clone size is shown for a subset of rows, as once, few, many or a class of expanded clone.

CASSAKQSSPGELFF | TGTGCCAGCAGCGCTAAACAGTCTAGCCCCGGGGAGCTGTTTTTT | TRBJ2-2 | TRBV9 | . | .
CASSQPPVSNVAFF | TGCGCCAGCAGCCAACCACCGGTTTCCAACGTGGCTTTCTTT | TRBJ1-1 | TRBV4-1 | . | .
CASSFRDRVYNEQFF | TGTGCCAGCAGTTTTCGGGATAGAGTTTACAATGAGCAGTTCTTC | TRBJ2-1 | TRBV6-2/TRBV6-3 | . | .
CASSVGQGAEGVHF | . | TRBJ1-5 | TRBV9 | once | .
CASSIAYRGQYNEQFF | TGTGCCAGTAGTATAGCTTACAGGGGGCAATACAATGAGCAGTTCTTC | TRBJ2-1 | TRBV19 | . | TRBD1
CASSRLAGGRELFF | TGCGCCAGCTCAAGACTAGCGGGAGGTCGGGAGCTGTTTTTT | TRBJ2-2 | TRBV5-1 | . | TRBD2
CASSSQQGNEKLFF | TGTGCCAGTAGTTCCCAACAGGGGAATGAAAAACTGTTTTTT | TRBJ1-4 | TRBV19 | . | TRBD1
CASSVRLAGGADTQYF | TGTGCCAGTAGTGTCCGACTAGCGGGAGGGGCAGATACGCAGTATTTT | TRBJ2-3 | TRBV19 | . | TRBD2
CASSLTGAGAFF | TGTGCCAGCAGCTTAACAGGGGCAGGTGCTTTCTTT | TRBJ1-1 | TRBV5-6 | few | TRBD1
CACPSRDRIYGYTF | TGTGCCTGTCCTTCGCGGGACAGAATCTATGGCTACACCTTC | TRBJ1-2 | TRBV19 | . | TRBD1
CASSLGTTYNEQFF | TGTGCCAGCAGCCTCGGGACTACCTACAATGAGCAGTTCTTC | TRBJ2-1 | TRBV9 | . | TRBD2
CASSPPGQDGGNSNQPQHF | TGCGCCAGCAGCCCACCGGGACAGGATGGAGGAAATAGCAATCAGCCCCAGCATTTT | TRBJ1-5 | TRBV5-1 | . | TRBD1
CASRERASRGEQFF | TGTGCCAGCAGGGAGAGGGCTAGCAGGGGTGAGCAGTTCTTC | TRBJ2-1 | TRBV5-8 | . | .
CATSDSLAGYEQYF | TGTGCCACCAGTGATTCCCTCGCAGGATACGAGCAGTACTTC | TRBJ2-7 | TRBV24-1 | . | .
CASRPGEGAYEQYF | TGTGCCAGCAGGCCCGGGGAGGGGGCCTACGAGCAGTACTTC | TRBJ2-7 | TRBV6-5 | . | .
CASSLSDRAPQHF | TGTGCCAGCAGCCTTTCCGACAGGGCGCCCCAGCATTTT | TRBJ1-5 | TRBV7-2 | . | TRBD1
CAWALWGGNYEQYF | TGTGCCTGGGCGCTGTGGGGCGGAAACTACGAGCAGTACTTC | TRBJ2-7 | TRBV30 | . | .
CASSVGAYSNQPQHF | TGTGCCAGCAGCGTAGGGGCGTATAGCAATCAGCCCCAGCATTTT | TRBJ1-5 | TRBV9 | . | .
CASSPYRDRARETQYF | TGTGCCAGCTCCCCCTACCGGGACAGGGCCAGAGAGACCCAGTACTTC | TRBJ2-5 | TRBV18 | . | TRBD1
CASSYQPHRGNQPQHF | TGTGCCAGCAGTTACCAGCCTCACAGGGGCAATCAGCCCCAGCATTTT | TRBJ1-5 | TRBV6-6 | . | .
CASSLWQINQPQHF | TGTGCCAGCAGCTTGTGGCAGATCAATCAGCCCCAGCATTTT | TRBJ1-5 | TRBV5-6 | . | .
CASSDGRVPETQYF | TGTGCCAGCAGCGATGGGAGGGTTCCGGAGACCCAGTACTTC | TRBJ2-5 | TRBV2 | . | TRBD2
CASSPGQGLIAEAFF | TGTGCCAGCAGCCCAGGACAGGGTTTAATCGCTGAAGCTTTCTTT | TRBJ1-1 | TRBV7-2 | . | TRBD1
CASSPGLGWVSGANVLTF | TGTGCCAGCAGCCCGGGACTCGGGTGGGTATCTGGGGCCAACGTCCTGACTTTC | TRBJ2-6 | TRBV9 | once | .
CSSNSGPETQYF | TGCAGCTCCAATTCAGGGCCAGAGACCCAGTACTTC | TRBJ2-5 | TRBV29-1 | . | .
CASSPPLGEGTQYF | TGCGCCAGCAGCCCCCCTTTGGGGGAGGGGACCCAGTACTTC | TRBJ2-5 | TRBV5-1 | . | TRBD2
CASSPNAFNEQFF | TGTGCCAGCTCACCAAACGCGTTCAATGAGCAGTTCTTC | TRBJ2-1 | TRBV18 | . | .
CASTLDRRTATNEKLFF | TGTGCCAGTACCTTGGACAGGAGGACCGCAACTAATGAAAAACTGTTTTTT | TRBJ1-4 | TRBV19 | . | TRBD1
CASRPGQVLGNTIYF | TGCGCCAGCAGACCAGGACAGGTGCTCGGAAACACCATATATTTT | TRBJ1-3 | TRBV10-2 | . | TRBD1
CASSYGTGRSTEAFF | TGTGCCAGCAGTTACGGGACAGGGCGGAGCACTGAAGCTTTCTTT | TRBJ1-1 | TRBV27 | . | TRBD1
CASTSSGRAATQYF | TGTGCCAGCACCAGTAGCGGGAGGGCTGCTACGCAGTATTTT | TRBJ2-3 | TRBV28 | . | TRBD2
CASSRLAGARDTQYF | TGTGCTAGCAGTCGTCTAGCGGGGGCCCGGGATACGCAGTATTTT | TRBJ2-3 | TRBV7-7 | . | TRBD2
CASSSPEVAGDTDTQYF | TGTGCTAGCAGCTCCCCGGAGGTAGCGGGGGACACAGATACGCAGTATTTT | TRBJ2-3 | TRBV7-7 | . | TRBD2
CASNLKATGGYGYTF | TGTGCCAGCAACTTAAAGGCGACAGGGGGATATGGCTACACCTTC | TRBJ1-2 | TRBV7-2 | . | TRBD1
CASSPQGQGGSTEAFF | TGTGCCAGCTCACCACAGGGACAGGGTGGGTCCACTGAAGCTTTCTTT | TRBJ1-1 | TRBV18 | . | TRBD1
CASSYESGGSYEQYF | TGTGCCAGCAGTTACGAAAGCGGAGGGAGCTACGAGCAGTACTTC | TRBJ2-7 | TRBV6-5 | . | .
CSARVGWAFF | TGCAGTGCTAGAGTGGGCTGGGCTTTCTTT | TRBJ1-1 | TRBV20-1 | . | .
CASSDRGPYGYTF | TGTGCCAGCAGTGATAGGGGGCCCTATGGCTACACCTTC | TRBJ1-2 | TRBV6-1 | . | TRBD1
CASSRDRGVDTEAFF | TGTGCCAGCAGCCGGGACAGGGGAGTTGACACTGAAGCTTTCTTT | TRBJ1-1 | TRBV6-2/TRBV6-3 | . | TRBD1
CASSQARVAERNTIYF | TGCGCCAGCAGCCAAGCTCGGGTTGCAGAAAGAAACACCATATATTTT | TRBJ1-3 | TRBV4-1 | . | .
CASSPPSNEKLFF | TGTGCCAGCTCACCACCTAGTAATGAAAAACTGTTTTTT | TRBJ1-4 | TRBV18 | . | .
CATSDPSGQGIDEQYF | TGTGCCACCAGTGATCCCTCCGGACAGGGGATCGACGAGCAGTACTTC | TRBJ2-7 | TRBV24-1 | . | TRBD1
CASSPLNRGAGNTIYF | TGTGCCAGCAGTCCCCTCAATAGGGGCGCTGGAAACACCATATATTTT | TRBJ1-3 | TRBV28 | . | .
CASSPWGGPSEAFF | TGTGCCAGCTCACCTTGGGGGGGCCCCAGTGAAGCTTTCTTT | TRBJ1-1 | TRBV18 | . | .
CASSLRDRDYEQYF | TGTGCCAGCAGCTTACGGGACAGAGACTACGAGCAGTACTTC | TRBJ2-7 | TRBV7-8 | . | TRBD1
CASSLRRVAYNEQFF | TGTGCCAGCAGCCTTCGGAGGGTTGCCTACAATGAGCAGTTCTTC | TRBJ2-1 | TRBV14 | . | .
CASSYVTAGQPQHF | TGTGCCAGCAGTTACGTAACAGCCGGACAGCCCCAGCATTTT | TRBJ1-5 | TRBV6-2/TRBV6-3 | . | .
CASSPNEGGGTGELFF | TGTGCCAGCTCACCTAATGAGGGCGGAGGAACCGGGGAGCTGTTTTTT | TRBJ2-2 | TRBV18 | . | .
CASSLPRTSSETQYF | TGTGCCAGCAGCTTACCCCGGACTAGCTCGGAGACCCAGTACTTC | TRBJ2-5 | TRBV7-9 | . | TRBD2
CVSTGQGGNEQFF | TGTGTCAGCACAGGACAGGGTGGCAATGAGCAGTTCTTC | TRBJ2-1 | TRBV6-6 | . | TRBD1
CASSLTISPSITNEKLFF | TGTGCCAGCAGCTTGACGATTTCTCCTAGTATAACTAATGAAAAACTGTTTTTT | TRBJ1-4 | TRBV5-6 | . | .
CASSEADRGSYNSPLHF | TGTGCCAGCAGTGAAGCAGACAGGGGCTCCTATAATTCACCCCTCCACTTT | TRBJ1-6 | TRBV6-1 | . | TRBD1
CASSLTGSGNTIYF | TGTGCCAGCAGTCTAACAGGGTCCGGAAACACCATATATTTT | TRBJ1-3 | TRBV28 | . | .
CASRRTGTSGRANTGELFF | TGTGCCAGCAGACGGACAGGGACTAGCGGGAGGGCGAACACCGGGGAGCTGTTTTTT | TRBJ2-2 | TRBV2 | . | TRBD2
CASSLGGTGANYGYTF | TGTGCCAGCAGCTTAGGAGGGACAGGGGCTAACTATGGCTACACCTTC | TRBJ1-2 | TRBV7-2 | . | TRBD1
CASTGGRETQYF | TGTGCCAGCACAGGGGGAAGAGAGACCCAGTACTTC | TRBJ2-5 | TRBV18 | . | TRBD1
CASSLFGRGVTEAFF | TGCGCCAGCAGCTTGTTTGGCAGGGGGGTTACTGAAGCTTTCTTT | TRBJ1-1 | TRBV5-1 | . | TRBD1
CASSAQLPTGYTF | TGTGCCAGCAGTGCGCAACTGCCTACGGGCTACACCTTC | TRBJ1-2 | TRBV12-3/TRBV12-4 | . | .
CSTQRWNTEAFF | TGCAGCACCCAGAGGTGGAACACTGAAGCTTTCTTT | TRBJ1-1 | TRBV29-1 | once | .
CASSLGLAGGVDTQYF | TGTGCCAGCAGCTTGGGACTAGCGGGTGGGGTGGATACGCAGTATTTT | TRBJ2-3 | TRBV7-2 | . | TRBD2